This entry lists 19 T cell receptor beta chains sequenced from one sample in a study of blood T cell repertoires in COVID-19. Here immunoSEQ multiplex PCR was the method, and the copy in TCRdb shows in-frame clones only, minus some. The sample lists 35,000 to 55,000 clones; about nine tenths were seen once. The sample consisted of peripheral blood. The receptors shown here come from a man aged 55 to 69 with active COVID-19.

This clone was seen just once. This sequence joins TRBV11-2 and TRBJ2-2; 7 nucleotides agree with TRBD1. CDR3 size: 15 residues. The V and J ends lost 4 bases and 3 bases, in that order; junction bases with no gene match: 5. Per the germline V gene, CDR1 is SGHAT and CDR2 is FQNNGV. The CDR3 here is CASSSGQWDTGELFF. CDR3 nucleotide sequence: TGTGCCAGCAGCTCGGGACAGTGGGACACCGGGGAGCTGTTTTTT.

The CDR3 nucleotides read TGTGCCAGCAGGTCGCTAGCTAGTGAGCAGTACTTC. It codes for CASRSLASEQYF. This chain links TRBV12-3 or TRBV12-4 with TRBJ2-7; tentative D call: TRBD2 (5 bases). V lost 6 bases to trimming and J lost 7 bases, with 13 bases between them. The CDR3 loop spans 12 amino acids.

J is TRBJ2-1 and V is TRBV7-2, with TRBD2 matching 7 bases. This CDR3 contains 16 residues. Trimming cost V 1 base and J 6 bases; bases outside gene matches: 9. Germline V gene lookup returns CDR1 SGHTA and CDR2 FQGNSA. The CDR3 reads CASSLGHPRGGNEQFF. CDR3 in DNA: TGTGCCAGCAGCTTAGGACACCCACGCGGGGGCAATGAGCAGTTCTTC. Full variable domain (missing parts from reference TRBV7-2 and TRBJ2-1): GAGVSQSPSNKVTEKGKDVELRCDPISGHTALYWYRQSLGQGLEFLIYFQGNSAPDKSGLPSDRFSAERTGGSVSTLTIQRTQQEDSAVYLCASSLGHPRGGNEQFFGPGTRLTVL.

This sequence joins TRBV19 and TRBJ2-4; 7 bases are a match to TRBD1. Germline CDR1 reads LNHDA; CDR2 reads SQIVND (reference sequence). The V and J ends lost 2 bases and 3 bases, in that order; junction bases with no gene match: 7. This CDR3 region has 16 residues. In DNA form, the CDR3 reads TGTGCCAGTAGTATATTGGCAGGGGGATACAAAAACATTCAGTACTTC. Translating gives CASSILAGGYKNIQYF.

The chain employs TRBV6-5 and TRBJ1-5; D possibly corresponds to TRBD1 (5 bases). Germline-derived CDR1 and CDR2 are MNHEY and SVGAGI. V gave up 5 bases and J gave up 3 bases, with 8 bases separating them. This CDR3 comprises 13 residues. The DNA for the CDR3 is TGTGCCAGCAGTATCAGGGACAATCAGCCCCAGCATTTT. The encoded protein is CASSIRDNQPQHF.

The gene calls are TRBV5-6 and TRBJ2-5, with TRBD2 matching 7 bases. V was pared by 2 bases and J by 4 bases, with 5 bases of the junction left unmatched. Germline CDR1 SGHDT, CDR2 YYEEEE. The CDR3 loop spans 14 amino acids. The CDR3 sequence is CASSLGLGRETQYF. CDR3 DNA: TGTGCCAGCAGCTTAGGACTAGGAAGAGAGACCCAGTACTTC.

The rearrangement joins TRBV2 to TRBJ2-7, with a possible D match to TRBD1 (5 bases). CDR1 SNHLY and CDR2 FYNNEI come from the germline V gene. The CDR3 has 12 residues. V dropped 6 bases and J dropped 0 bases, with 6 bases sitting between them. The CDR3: CASRDNSYEQYF. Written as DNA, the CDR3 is TGTGCCAGCAGGGACAACTCCTACGAGCAGTACTTC.

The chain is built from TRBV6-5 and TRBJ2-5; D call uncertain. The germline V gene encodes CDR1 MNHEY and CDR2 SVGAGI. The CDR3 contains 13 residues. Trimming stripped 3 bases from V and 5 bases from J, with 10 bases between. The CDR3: CASSYPPFETQYF. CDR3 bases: TGTGCCAGCAGTTATCCCCCCTTCGAGACCCAGTACTTC.

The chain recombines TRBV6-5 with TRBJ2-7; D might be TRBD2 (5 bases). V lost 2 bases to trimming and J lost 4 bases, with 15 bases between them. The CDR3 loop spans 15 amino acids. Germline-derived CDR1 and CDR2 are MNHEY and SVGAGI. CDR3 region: CASSYDYLRSYEQYF. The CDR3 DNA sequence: TGTGCCAGCAGTTACGACTACCTCCGGAGTTACGAGCAGTACTTC.

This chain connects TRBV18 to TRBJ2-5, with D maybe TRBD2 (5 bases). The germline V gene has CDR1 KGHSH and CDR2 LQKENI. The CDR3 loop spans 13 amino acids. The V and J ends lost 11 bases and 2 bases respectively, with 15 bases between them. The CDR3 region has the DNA TGTGCCTCCAACGGGGAGATTCAAGAGACCCAGTACTTC. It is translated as CASNGEIQETQYF.

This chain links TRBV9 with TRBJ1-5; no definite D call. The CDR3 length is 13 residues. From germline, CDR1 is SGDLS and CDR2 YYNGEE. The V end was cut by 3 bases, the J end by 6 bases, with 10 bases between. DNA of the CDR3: TGTGCCAGCAGCGCGGAGGGCCGTCAGCCCCAGCATTTT. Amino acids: CASSAEGRQPQHF.

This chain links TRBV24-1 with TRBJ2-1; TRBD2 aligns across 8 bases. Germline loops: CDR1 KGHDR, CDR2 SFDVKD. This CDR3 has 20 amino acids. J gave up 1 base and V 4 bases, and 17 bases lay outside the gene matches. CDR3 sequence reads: CATSDLSFSFAGGSYNEQFF. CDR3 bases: TGTGCCACCAGTGACCTATCCTTCTCCTTCGCGGGAGGTTCCTACAATGAGCAGTTCTTC.

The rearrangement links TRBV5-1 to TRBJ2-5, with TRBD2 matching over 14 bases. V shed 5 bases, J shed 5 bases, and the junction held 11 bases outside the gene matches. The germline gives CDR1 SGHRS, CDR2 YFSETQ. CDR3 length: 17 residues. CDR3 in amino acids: CASRDGLAGGPVETQYF. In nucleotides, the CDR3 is TGCGCCAGCAGGGACGGACTAGCGGGAGGTCCTGTGGAGACCCAGTACTTC.

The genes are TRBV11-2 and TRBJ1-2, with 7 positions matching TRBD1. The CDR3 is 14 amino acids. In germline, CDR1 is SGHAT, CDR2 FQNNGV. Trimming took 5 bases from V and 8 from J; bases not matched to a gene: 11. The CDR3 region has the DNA TGTGCCAGCAGCCATACTGGACAGGTCGGGGGCTACACCTTC. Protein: CASSHTGQVGGYTF.

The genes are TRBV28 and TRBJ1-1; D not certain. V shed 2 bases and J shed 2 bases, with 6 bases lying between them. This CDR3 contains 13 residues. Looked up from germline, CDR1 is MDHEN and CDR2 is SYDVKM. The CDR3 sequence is CASSLPINTEAFF. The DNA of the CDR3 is TGTGCCAGCAGTTTACCTATAAACACTGAAGCTTTCTTT.

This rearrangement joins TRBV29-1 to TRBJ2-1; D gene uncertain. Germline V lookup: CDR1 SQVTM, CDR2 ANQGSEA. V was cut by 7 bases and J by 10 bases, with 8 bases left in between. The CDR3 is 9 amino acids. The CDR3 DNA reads TGCAGCGCGGGCCGGGAGCAGTTCTTC. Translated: CSAGREQFF.

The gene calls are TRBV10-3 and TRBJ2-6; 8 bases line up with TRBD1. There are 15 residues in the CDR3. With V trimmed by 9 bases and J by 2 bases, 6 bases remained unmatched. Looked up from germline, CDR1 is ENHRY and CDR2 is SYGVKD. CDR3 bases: TGTGCCATTGGACAGGGAGCCCCTGGGGCCAACGTCCTGACTTTC. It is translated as CAIGQGAPGANVLTF.

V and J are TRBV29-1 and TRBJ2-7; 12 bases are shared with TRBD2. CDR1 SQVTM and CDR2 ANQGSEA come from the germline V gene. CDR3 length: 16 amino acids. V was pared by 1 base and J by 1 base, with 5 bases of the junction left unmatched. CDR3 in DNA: TGCAGCGTTGAAGGGACTAGCGGGACTGGTTCCTACGAGCAGTACTTC. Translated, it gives CSVEGTSGTGSYEQYF.

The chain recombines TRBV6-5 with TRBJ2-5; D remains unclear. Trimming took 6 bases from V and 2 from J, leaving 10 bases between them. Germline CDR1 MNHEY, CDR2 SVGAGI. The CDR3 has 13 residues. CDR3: CASRPTVQETQYF. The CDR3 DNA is TGTGCCAGCAGACCTACAGTTCAAGAGACCCAGTACTTC.